This TCR beta chain was identified in a study of blood T cell repertoires in COVID-19. For the study at large: Nucleic acid was either cDNA or gDNA, and it came from T cells, B-cell-depleted T cells, or PBMCs.

The CDR3 length is 17 residues. Trimming at V came to 1 base and at J to 0 bases, leaving 8 bases not matched to a gene. The germline gives CDR1 SGHTA, CDR2 FQGNSA. Everyone who took part was roughly 18 to 95 years old, and they came from about two dozen US areas. Donors were grouped by their self-reported clinical history. Each recovered donor of Cohort 3 presented with two negative PCRs, clearance, or symptom resolution. The repertoire was sequenced with immunoSEQ multiplex PCR; TCRdb's copy has only in-frame clones and lacks some. The sample lists about 320,000 clones; 87% were seen once. Sequencing used PBMCs or T cells enriched from blood (not recorded which). The origin of this receptor is a woman between 18 and 29 years old who had recovered from COVID-19. The chain has TRBV7-2 and TRBJ1-1, with TRBD1 matching 7 bases. The CDR3, as DNA: TGTGCCAGCAGCTTAGTTTCCGGCAGGGGGGTGAACACTGAAGCTTTCTTT. It yields the protein CASSLVSGRGVNTEAFF.